A selection of T cell receptor beta chains follows, all from one sample in a study of blood T cells in healthy people across ages. TCRdb passed the 5' RACE reads through MiXCR, listing each CDR3 protein once. Seen here are about 930,000 distinct CDR3 sequences, 29% observed once, and the top ten hold approximately 10%. The data also belong to a second study, concerning T cells of mothers and their children.

The sample consisted of blood. Receptor source: a woman aged 40 to 50 in good health. Each CDR3 is given with its conserved first and last residue. D genes are given only for firm matches. Size values are once, few and many counts, or a class for expanded clones, and some rows have none.

V gene: TRBV7-9
clone size: NA
D gene: NA
J gene: TRBJ1-2
CDR3 DNA: TGTGCCGGCAGCGAACCCACCACGGAAATTAACTATGGCTACACCTTC
CDR3 protein: CAGSEPTTEINYGYTF

V gene: TRBV7-2
clone size: NA
D gene: NA
J gene: TRBJ1-4
CDR3 DNA: TGTGCCAGCAGCGCGGGTGGGGCGGTTAATGAAAAACTGTTTTTT
CDR3 protein: CASSAGGAVNEKLFF

V gene: TRBV2
clone size: NA
D gene: NA
J gene: TRBJ1-4
CDR3 DNA: TGCGCCAGCCGTTGGGGTATCGCAACTAATGAAAAACTGTTTTTT
CDR3 protein: CASRWGIATNEKLFF

V gene: TRBV20-1
clone size: few
D gene: NA
J gene: TRBJ1-5
CDR3 DNA: TGCAGTGCTAGCCGGCAGCCCAATCAGCCCCAGCATTTT
CDR3 protein: CSASRQPNQPQHF

V gene: TRBV5-6
clone size: NA
D gene: NA
J gene: TRBJ2-1
CDR3 DNA: TGTGCCAGCAGCTTGGCGGGGGAGAATGAGCGGTTCTTC
CDR3 protein: CASSLAGENERFF

V gene: TRBV12-3/TRBV12-4
clone size: NA
D gene: NA
J gene: TRBJ1-6
CDR3 DNA: TGTGCCAGCGGTCCCTACCAGGGTATCATTAATTCACCCCTCCACTTT
CDR3 protein: CASGPYQGIINSPLHF

V gene: TRBV6-1
clone size: NA
D gene: NA
J gene: TRBJ2-3
CDR3 DNA: TGTGCCAGCAGTGAGCCCTCTCTTGGTACGCAGTATTTT
CDR3 protein: CASSEPSLGTQYF

V gene: TRBV20-1
clone size: many
D gene: TRBD2
J gene: TRBJ2-7
CDR3 DNA: TGCAGTGCTAGACTAGCGGACTACGAGCAGTACTTC
CDR3 protein: CSARLADYEQYF

V gene: TRBV11-2
clone size: NA
D gene: NA
J gene: TRBJ2-1
CDR3 DNA: TGTGCCAGCAGCTCCCGGGACTCTAGCTCCTACAATGAGCAGTTCTTC
CDR3 protein: CASSSRDSSSYNEQFF

V gene: TRBV27
clone size: NA
D gene: NA
J gene: TRBJ1-1
CDR3 DNA: TGTGCCAGCAGTCCCCGCCGTGCAGGACCCACTGAAGCTTTCTTT
CDR3 protein: CASSPRRAGPTEAFF

V gene: TRBV28
clone size: few
D gene: NA
J gene: TRBJ2-3
CDR3 DNA: TGTGCCAGCATTCGACAGAACACAGATACGCAGTATTTT
CDR3 protein: CASIRQNTDTQYF

V gene: TRBV27
clone size: few
D gene: NA
J gene: TRBJ1-5
CDR3 DNA: TGTGCCAGCAGTGTAAATCCTCCGGGCGCCGATCAGCCCCAGCATTTT
CDR3 protein: CASSVNPPGADQPQHF

V gene: TRBV20-1
clone size: few
D gene: NA
J gene: TRBJ2-1
CDR3 DNA: TGCAGTGCTAGAGTAGTGGGGGGTTACAATGAGCAGTTCTTC
CDR3 protein: CSARVVGGYNEQFF

V gene: TRBV5-1
clone size: once
D gene: TRBD1
J gene: TRBJ1-4
CDR3 DNA: TGCGCCAGCAGCTCCCGGGACAGAACTAATGAAAAACTGTTTTTT
CDR3 protein: CASSSRDRTNEKLFF

V gene: TRBV18
clone size: NA
D gene: NA
J gene: TRBJ1-6
CDR3 DNA: TGTGCCAGCTCACAAGGACAGATTTATAATTCACCCCTCCACTTT
CDR3 protein: CASSQGQIYNSPLHF

V gene: TRBV10-3
clone size: many
D gene: TRBD1
J gene: TRBJ2-7
CDR3 DNA: TGTGCCAGCGGCGGGACAGGGAACAACGAGCAGTACTTC
CDR3 protein: CASGGTGNNEQYF

V gene: TRBV28
clone size: NA
D gene: NA
J gene: TRBJ1-5
CDR3 DNA: TGTGCCAGCAGTTTAGACCGGGGCTTTAGCAATCAGCCCCAGCATTTT
CDR3 protein: CASSLDRGFSNQPQHF

V gene: TRBV3-1
clone size: NA
D gene: NA
J gene: TRBJ1-5
CDR3 DNA: TGTGCCAGCAGCCAATCAGGGCTGGTGCAGCCCCAGCATTTT
CDR3 protein: CASSQSGLVQPQHF

V gene: TRBV2
clone size: few
D gene: NA
J gene: TRBJ1-2
CDR3 DNA: TGTGCCAGCAGTGGGGGCAGATCTGGCTACACCTTC
CDR3 protein: CASSGGRSGYTF

V gene: TRBV6-6
clone size: many
D gene: TRBD1
J gene: TRBJ1-2
CDR3 DNA: TGTGCCAGCAGTTACGTCAGCCTACAGGGGTTAGGCTATGGCTACACCTTC
CDR3 protein: CASSYVSLQGLGYGYTF

V gene: TRBV7-2
clone size: NA
D gene: NA
J gene: TRBJ1-1
CDR3 DNA: TGTGCCAGCAGCTTAGTTAGTGGACAACTGAACACTGAAGCTTTCTTT
CDR3 protein: CASSLVSGQLNTEAFF

V gene: TRBV29-1
clone size: NA
D gene: TRBD1
J gene: TRBJ1-2
CDR3 DNA: TGCAGCGCAGGGGACAGGGACACCTATGGCTACACCTTC
CDR3 protein: CSAGDRDTYGYTF

V gene: TRBV5-1
clone size: many
D gene: NA
J gene: TRBJ2-3
CDR3 DNA: TGCGCCAGCAACCAGGGCAGGGACTTCACAGATACGCAGTATTTT
CDR3 protein: CASNQGRDFTDTQYF

V gene: TRBV6-5
clone size: few
D gene: TRBD1
J gene: TRBJ2-4
CDR3 DNA: TGTGCCAGCAGTTACTCAACCGGGACAGGGGACAAAAACATTCAGTACTTC
CDR3 protein: CASSYSTGTGDKNIQYF

V gene: TRBV9
clone size: many
D gene: TRBD1
J gene: TRBJ2-1
CDR3 DNA: TGTGCCAGCAGCGTGGACAGGGGGTCGTACAATGAGCAGTTCTTC
CDR3 protein: CASSVDRGSYNEQFF

V gene: TRBV20-1
clone size: NA
D gene: TRBD1
J gene: TRBJ1-6
CDR3 DNA: TGCAGTGCTATTATTGGGACAGGGTTGACACCCCTCCACTTT
CDR3 protein: CSAIIGTGLTPLHF

V gene: TRBV5-1
clone size: many
D gene: TRBD1
J gene: TRBJ2-5
CDR3 DNA: TGCGCCAGCAGCTTTCAGGACAGGGGAGAGACCCAGTACTTC
CDR3 protein: CASSFQDRGETQYF

V gene: TRBV28
clone size: many
D gene: NA
J gene: TRBJ2-7
CDR3 DNA: TGTGCCAGCAGTGAATCGACGGTGAGCTCCTACGAGCAGTACTTC
CDR3 protein: CASSESTVSSYEQYF

V gene: TRBV14
clone size: NA
D gene: NA
J gene: TRBJ2-5
CDR3 DNA: TGTGCCAGCAGCCAAGATGGTCCTCGTCAAGAGACCCAGTACTTC
CDR3 protein: CASSQDGPRQETQYF